This T cell receptor beta chain came from a study of T cell repertoires in cytomegalovirus infection. Study results and caveats: The cumulative frequency of public TCR beta families identified carriers of CMV plus the relevant HLA.

With respect to this clonotype: Its target is unknown.

TCRdb itself ran the reads through MiXCR, one entry per CDR3 protein. This sample has hundreds of thousands of distinct CDR3 sequences, with roughly 33% found just once. The CDR3 totals 17 residues. CDR1 is SGHTA and CDR2 is FQGNSA in the germline V gene. V lost 3 bases, J lost 7 bases, and 10 bases stayed unmatched. The chain recombines TRBV7-2 with TRBJ2-5, with TRBD2 matching 14 bases. This receptor was taken from a human donor in good health (CMV status not recorded). Some clones in this sample may be carry-over from other donors' samples. The starting material was cultured PBMCs, obtained from culture after CMV antigen stimulation. The CDR3 reads CASSLTSGGGAGGTQYF. The CDR3 DNA is TGTGCCAGCAGCTTGACTAGCGGGGGGGGGGCGGGGGGGACCCAGTACTTC. Drawing the rest from reference TRBV7-2 and TRBJ2-5, the complete variable domain is GAGVSQSPSNKVTEKGKDVELRCDPISGHTALYWYRQSLGQGLEFLIYFQGNSAPDKSGLPSDRFSAERTGGSVSTLTIQRTQQEDSAVYLCASSLTSGGGAGGTQYFGPGTRLLVL.